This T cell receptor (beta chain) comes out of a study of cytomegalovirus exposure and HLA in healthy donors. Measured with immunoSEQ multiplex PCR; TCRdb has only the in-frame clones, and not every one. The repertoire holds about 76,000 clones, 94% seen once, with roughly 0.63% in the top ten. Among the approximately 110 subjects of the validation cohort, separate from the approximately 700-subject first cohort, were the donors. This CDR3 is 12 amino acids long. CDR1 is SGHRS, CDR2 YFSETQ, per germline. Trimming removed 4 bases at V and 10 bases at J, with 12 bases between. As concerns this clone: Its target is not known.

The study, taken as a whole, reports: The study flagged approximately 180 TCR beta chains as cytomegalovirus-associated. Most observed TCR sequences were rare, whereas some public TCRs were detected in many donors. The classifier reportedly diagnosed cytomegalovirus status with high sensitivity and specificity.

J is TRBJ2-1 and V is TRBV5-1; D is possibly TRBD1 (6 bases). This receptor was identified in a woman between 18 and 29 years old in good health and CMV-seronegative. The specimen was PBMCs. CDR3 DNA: TGCGCCAGCAGCCTCTACACAGGGGAGCAGTTCTTC. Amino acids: CASSLYTGEQFF.